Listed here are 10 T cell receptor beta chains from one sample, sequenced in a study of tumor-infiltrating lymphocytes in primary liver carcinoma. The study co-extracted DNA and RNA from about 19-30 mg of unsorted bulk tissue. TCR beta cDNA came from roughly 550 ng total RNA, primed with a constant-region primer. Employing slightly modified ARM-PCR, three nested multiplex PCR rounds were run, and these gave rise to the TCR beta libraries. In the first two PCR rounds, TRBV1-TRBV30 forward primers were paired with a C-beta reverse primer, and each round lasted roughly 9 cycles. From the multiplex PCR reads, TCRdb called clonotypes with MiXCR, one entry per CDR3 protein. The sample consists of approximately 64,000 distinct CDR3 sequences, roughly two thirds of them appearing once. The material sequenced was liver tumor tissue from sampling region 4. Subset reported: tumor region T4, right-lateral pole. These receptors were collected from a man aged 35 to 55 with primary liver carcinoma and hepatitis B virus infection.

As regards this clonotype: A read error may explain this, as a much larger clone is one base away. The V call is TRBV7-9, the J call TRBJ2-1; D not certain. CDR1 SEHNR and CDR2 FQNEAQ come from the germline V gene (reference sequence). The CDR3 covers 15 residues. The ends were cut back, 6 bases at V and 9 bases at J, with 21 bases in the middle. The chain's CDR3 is CASSNSLSENSEQFF. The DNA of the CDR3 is TGTGCCAGCAGTAACAGCTTATCCGAAAACAGTGAGCAGTTCTTC.

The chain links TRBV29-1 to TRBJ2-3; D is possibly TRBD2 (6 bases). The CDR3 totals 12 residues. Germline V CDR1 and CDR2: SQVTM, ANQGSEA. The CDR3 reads CGIGQGGNTQYF. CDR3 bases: TGCGGCATTGGGCAGGGAGGCAATACGCAGTATTTT.

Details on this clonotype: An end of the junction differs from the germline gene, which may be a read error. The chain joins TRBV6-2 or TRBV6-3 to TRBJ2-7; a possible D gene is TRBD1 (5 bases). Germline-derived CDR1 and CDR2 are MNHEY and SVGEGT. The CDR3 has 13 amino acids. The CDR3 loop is CVSSPRTHLGRYF. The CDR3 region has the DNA TGTGTCAGCAGTCCTCGGACCCACCTGGGGCGGTACTTC.

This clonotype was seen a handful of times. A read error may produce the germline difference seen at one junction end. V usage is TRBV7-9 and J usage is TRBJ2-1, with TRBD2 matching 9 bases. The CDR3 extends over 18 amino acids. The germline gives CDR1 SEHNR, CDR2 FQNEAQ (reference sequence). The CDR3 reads CASSLRLAGEVEANEQFF. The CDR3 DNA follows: TGTGCTAGCAGCTTACGTTTAGCGGGAGAGGTAGAAGCCAATGAGCAGTTCTTC.

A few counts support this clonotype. Here the CDR3 reads CATSDGIEQFF. In nucleotides, the CDR3 is TGTGCCACCAGTGATGGTATTGAGCAGTTCTTC. This sequence joins TRBV24-1 and TRBJ2-1; D not certain. The CDR3 contains 11 residues. CDR1 and CDR2 from the germline V gene are KGHDR and SFDVKD. Trimming removed 3 bases at V and 9 bases at J, with 5 bases between.

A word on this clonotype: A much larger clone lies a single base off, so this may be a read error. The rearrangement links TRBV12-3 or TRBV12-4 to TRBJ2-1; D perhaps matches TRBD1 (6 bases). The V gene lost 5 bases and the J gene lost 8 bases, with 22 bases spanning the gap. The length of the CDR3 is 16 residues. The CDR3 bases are TGTGCCAGCAGTAAAGGGGACAATTCTCTCCGGGATGAGCAGTTCTTC. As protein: CASSKGDNSLRDEQFF.

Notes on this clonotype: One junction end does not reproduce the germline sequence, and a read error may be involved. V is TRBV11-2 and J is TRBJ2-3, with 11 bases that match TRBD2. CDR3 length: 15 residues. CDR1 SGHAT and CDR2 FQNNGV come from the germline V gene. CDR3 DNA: TGTACCAGCAGCGCCGGGACTAGCGGCGCAGATACGCAGTATTTT. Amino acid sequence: CTSSAGTSGADTQYF. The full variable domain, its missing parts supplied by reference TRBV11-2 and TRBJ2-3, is EAGVAQSPRYKIIEKRQSVAFWCNPISGHATLYWYQQILGQGPKLLIQFQNNGVVDDSQLPKDRFSAERLKGVDSTLKIQPAKLEDSAVYLCTSSAGTSGADTQYFGPGTRLTVL.

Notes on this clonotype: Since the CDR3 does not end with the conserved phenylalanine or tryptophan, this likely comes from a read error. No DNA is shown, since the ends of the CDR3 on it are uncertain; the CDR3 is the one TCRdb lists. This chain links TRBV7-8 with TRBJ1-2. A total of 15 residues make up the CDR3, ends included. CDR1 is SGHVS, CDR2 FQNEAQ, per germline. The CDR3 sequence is CTSSLSSPLAFGSTS.

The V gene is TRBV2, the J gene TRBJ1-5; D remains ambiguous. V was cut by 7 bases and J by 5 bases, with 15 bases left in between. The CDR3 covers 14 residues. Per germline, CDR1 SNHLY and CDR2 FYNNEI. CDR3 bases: TGTGCCAGCACAGGCCCCAAGAGAGATCAGCCCCAGCATTTT. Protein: CASTGPKRDQPQHF.

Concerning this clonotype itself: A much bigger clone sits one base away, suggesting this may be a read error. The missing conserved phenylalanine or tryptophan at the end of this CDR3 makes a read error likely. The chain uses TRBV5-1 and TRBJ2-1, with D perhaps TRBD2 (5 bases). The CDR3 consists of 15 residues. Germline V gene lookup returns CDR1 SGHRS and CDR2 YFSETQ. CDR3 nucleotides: TGCGCCAGCAGCTTGGTTGGGGAGCCCTACAATGGGCAGTTCTTA. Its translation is CASSLVGEPYNGQFL.